Listed here are 2 T cell receptor beta chains from one sample, sequenced in a study of blood T cells in healthy people across ages. Together with a sample-barcoded 5' primer, a J-beta primer mix was included in a second PCR lasting roughly 6 to 12 cycles. A single record per CDR3 protein comes from TCRdb applying MiXCR to the 5' RACE reads. Here the sample spans around 1.5 million distinct CDR3 sequences, roughly 32% being singletons. The sample was blood. The source of these receptors is a woman in her twenties or thirties in good health.

This clonotype was picked up many times. At one end the junction does not follow the germline gene, possibly because of a read error. The chain links TRBV3-1 to TRBJ2-7; D could derive from TRBD1 or TRBD2 (6 bases each). The CDR3 totals 12 residues. The germline V gene encodes CDR1 LGHDT and CDR2 YNNKEL (reference sequence). CDR3 nucleotide sequence: TGCGCCAGCAGCCAAGGGGGAGGTGAGCAGTACTTC. Protein: CASSQGGGEQYF.

This rearrangement joins TRBV6-6 to TRBJ1-2, with 8 positions matching TRBD1. Per the germline V gene, CDR1 is MNHNY and CDR2 is SVGAGI (reference sequence). The V and J ends lost 11 bases and 7 bases, in that order; junction bases with no gene match: 6. The CDR3 has 11 residues. DNA for the CDR3: TGTGCCCGCCAGGGGGCGTTTGGCTACACCTTC. This sequence encodes CARQGAFGYTF.